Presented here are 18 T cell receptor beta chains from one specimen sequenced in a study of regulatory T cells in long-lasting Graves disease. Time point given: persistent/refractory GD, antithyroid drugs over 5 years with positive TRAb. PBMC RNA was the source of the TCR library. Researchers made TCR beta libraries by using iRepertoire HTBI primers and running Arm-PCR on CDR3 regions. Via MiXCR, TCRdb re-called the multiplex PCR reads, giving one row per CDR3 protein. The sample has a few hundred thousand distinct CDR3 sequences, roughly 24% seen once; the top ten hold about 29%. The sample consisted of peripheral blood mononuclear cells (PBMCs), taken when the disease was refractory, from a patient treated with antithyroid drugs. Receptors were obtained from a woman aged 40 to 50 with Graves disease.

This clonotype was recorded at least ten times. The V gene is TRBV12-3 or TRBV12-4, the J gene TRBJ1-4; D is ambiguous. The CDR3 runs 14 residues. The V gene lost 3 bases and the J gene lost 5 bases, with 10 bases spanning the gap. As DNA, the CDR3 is TGTGCCAGCAGTTTGTGGGGAGCGAATGAAAAACTGTTTTTT. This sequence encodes CASSLWGANEKLFF.

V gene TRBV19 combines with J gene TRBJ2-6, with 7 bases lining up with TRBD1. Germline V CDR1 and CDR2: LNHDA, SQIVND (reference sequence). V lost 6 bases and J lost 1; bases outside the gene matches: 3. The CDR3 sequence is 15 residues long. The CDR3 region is CASSPDRSGANVLTF. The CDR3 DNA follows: TGTGCCAGTAGCCCGGACAGGTCTGGGGCCAACGTCCTGACTTTC.

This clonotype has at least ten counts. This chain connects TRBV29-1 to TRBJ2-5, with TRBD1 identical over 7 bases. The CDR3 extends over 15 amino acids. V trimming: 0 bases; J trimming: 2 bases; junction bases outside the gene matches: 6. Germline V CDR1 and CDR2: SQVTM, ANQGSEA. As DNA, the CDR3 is TGCAGCGTTGAAGATTTGACAGGGCTACAAGAGACCCAGTACTTC. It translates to CSVEDLTGLQETQYF.

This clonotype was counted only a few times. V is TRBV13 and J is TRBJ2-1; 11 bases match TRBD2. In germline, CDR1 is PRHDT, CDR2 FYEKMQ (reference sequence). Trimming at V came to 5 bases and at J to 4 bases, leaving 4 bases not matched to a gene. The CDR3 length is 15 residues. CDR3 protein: CASSTGLAAYNEQFF. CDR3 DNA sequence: TGTGCCAGCAGCACGGGACTAGCGGCGTACAATGAGCAGTTCTTC.

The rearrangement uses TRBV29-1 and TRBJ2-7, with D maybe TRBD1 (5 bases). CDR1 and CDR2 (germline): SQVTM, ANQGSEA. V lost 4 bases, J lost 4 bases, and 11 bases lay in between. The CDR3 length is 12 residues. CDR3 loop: CSVALDKYEQYF. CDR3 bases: TGCAGCGTTGCCCTGGACAAATACGAGCAGTACTTC.

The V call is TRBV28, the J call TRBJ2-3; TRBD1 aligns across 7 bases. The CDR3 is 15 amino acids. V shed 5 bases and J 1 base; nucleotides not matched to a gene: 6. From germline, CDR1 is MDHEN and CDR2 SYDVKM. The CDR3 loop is CASSLDRVGTDTQYF. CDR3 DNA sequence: TGTGCCAGCAGTCTCGACAGGGTGGGCACAGATACGCAGTATTTT.

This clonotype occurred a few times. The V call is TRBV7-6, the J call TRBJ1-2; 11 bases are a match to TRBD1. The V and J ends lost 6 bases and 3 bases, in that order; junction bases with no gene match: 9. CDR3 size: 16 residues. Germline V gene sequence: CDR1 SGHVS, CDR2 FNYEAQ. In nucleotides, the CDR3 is TGTGCCAGCAGTAGGGACAGGGGGGCACTTGACTATGGCTACACCTTC. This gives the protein CASSRDRGALDYGYTF.

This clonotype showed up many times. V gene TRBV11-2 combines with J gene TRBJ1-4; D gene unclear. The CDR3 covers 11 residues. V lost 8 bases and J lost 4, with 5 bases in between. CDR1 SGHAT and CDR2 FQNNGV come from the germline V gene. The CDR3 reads CASGNNEKLFF. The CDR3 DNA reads TGTGCCAGCGGCAATAATGAAAAACTGTTTTTT.

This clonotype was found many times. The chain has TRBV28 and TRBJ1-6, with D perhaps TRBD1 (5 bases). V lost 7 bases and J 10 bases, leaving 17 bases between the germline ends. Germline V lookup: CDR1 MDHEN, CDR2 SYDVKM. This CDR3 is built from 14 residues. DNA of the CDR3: TGTGCCAGCAAAGGGGATGGGTCGGGGTCACCCCTCCACTTT. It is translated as CASKGDGSGSPLHF.

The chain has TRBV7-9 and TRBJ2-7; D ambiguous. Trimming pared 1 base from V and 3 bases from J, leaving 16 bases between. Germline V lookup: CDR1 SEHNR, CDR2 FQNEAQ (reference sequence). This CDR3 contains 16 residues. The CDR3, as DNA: TGTGCCAGCAGCTTAGGATCCAAACCCCGAATCTACGAGCAGTACTTC. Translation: CASSLGSKPRIYEQYF.

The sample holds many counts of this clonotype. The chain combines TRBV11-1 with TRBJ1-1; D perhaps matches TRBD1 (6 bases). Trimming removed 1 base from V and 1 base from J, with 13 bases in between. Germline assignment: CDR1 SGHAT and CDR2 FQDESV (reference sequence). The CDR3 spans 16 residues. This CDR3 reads CASSLGGWTANTEAFF. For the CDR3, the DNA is TGTGCCAGCAGCTTAGGGGGTTGGACAGCGAACACTGAAGCTTTCTTT.

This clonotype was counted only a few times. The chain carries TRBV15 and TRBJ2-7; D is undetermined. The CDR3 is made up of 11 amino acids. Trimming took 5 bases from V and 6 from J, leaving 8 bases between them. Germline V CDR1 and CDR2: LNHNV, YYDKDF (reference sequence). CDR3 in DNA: TGTGCCACCAGCTCGTTCGGCGAGCAGTACTTC. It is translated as CATSSFGEQYF.

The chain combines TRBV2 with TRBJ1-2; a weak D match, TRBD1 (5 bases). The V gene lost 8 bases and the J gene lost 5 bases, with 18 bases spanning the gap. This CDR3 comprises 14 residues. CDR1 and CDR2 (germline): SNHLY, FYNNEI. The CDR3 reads CASHFPREFYGYTF. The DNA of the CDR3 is TGTGCCAGCCACTTCCCCAGGGAGTTTTATGGCTACACCTTC. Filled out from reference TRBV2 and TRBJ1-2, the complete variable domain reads EPEVTQTPSHQVTQMGQEVILRCVPISNHLYFYWYRQILGQKVEFLVSFYNNEISEKSEIFDDQFSVERPDGSNFTLKIRSTKLEDSAMYFCASHFPREFYGYTFGSGTRLTVV.

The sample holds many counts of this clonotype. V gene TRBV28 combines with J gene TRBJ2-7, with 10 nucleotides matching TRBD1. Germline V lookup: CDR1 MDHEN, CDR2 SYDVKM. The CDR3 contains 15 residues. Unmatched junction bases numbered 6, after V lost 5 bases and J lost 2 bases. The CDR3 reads CASSNRDRGAYEQYF. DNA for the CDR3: TGTGCCAGCAGTAATCGGGACAGGGGCGCCTACGAGCAGTACTTC.

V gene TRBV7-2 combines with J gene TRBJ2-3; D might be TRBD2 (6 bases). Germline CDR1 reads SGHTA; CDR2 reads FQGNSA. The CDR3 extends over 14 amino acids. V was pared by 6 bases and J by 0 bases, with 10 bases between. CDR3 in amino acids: CASRREASTDTQYF. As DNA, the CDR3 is TGTGCCAGCAGGAGGGAGGCGAGCACAGATACGCAGTATTTT. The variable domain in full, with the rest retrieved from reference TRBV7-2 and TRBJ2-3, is GAGVSQSPSNKVTEKGKDVELRCDPISGHTALYWYRQSLGQGLEFLIYFQGNSAPDKSGLPSDRFSAERTGGSVSTLTIQRTQQEDSAVYLCASRREASTDTQYFGPGTRLTVL.

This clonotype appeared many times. CDR3 coding DNA: TGTGCCAGCTCGAGGCAGGTCAAATATGGCTACACCTTC. Translating gives CASSRQVKYGYTF. V is TRBV28 and J is TRBJ1-2; no firm D call. Between the trimmed V and J ends, which lost 8 bases and 5 bases, there was a span of 15 bases. The CDR3 covers 13 residues. Germline CDR1 MDHEN, CDR2 SYDVKM.

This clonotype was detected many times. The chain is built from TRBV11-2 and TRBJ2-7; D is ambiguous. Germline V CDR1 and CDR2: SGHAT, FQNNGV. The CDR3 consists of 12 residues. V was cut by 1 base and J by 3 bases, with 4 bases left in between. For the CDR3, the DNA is TGTGCCAGCAGCTTAGGCCTCTACGAGCAGTACTTC. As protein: CASSLGLYEQYF.

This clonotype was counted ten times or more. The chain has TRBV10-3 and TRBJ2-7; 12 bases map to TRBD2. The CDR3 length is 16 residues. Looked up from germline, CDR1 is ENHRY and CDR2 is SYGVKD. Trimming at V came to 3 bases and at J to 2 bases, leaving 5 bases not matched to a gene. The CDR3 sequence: CAISDRTSGITYEQYF. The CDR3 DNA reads TGTGCCATCAGTGACAGGACTAGCGGGATAACCTACGAGCAGTACTTC.